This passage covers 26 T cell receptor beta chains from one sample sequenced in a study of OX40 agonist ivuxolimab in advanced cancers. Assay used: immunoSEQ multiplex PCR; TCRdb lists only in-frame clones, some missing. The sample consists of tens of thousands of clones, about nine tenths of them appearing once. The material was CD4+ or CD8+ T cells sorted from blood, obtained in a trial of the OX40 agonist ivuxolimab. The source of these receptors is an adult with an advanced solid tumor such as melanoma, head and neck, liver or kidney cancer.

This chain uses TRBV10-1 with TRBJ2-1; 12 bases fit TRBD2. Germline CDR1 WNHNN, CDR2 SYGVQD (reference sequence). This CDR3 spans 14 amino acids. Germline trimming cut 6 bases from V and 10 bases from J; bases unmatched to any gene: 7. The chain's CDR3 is CASSASGRAAEQFF. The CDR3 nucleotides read TGCGCCAGCAGCGCTAGCGGGAGGGCCGCGGAGCAGTTCTTC.

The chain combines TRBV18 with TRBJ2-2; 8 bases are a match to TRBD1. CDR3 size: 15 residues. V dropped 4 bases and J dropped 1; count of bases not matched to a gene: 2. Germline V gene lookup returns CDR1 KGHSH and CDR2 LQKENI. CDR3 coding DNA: TGTGCCAGCTCACAAGGACAGGGGAACACCGGGGAGCTGTTTTTT. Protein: CASSQGQGNTGELFF. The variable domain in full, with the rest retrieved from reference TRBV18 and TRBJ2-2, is NAGVMQNPRHLVRRRGQEARLRCSPMKGHSHVYWYRQLPEEGLKFMVYLQKENIIDESGMPKERFSAEFPKEGPSILRIQQVVRGDSAAYFCASSQGQGNTGELFFGEGSRLTVL.

CDR3 DNA sequence: TGTGCCAGTAGTATGGGGACTAGCGGCACTAGCACAGATACGCAGTATTTT. As protein: CASSMGTSGTSTDTQYF. The chain combines TRBV19 with TRBJ2-3, with 11 bases that match TRBD2. The CDR3 extends over 17 amino acids. The V segment lost 3 bases and the J segment 0 bases; nucleotides outside the gene matches: 5. Germline V gene sequence: CDR1 LNHDA, CDR2 SQIVND (reference sequence). Filled out from reference TRBV19 and TRBJ2-3, the complete variable domain reads DGGITQSPKYLFRKEGQNVTLSCEQNLNHDAMYWYRQDPGQGLRLIYYSQIVNDFQKGDIAEGYSVSREKKESFPLTVTSAQKNPTAFYLCASSMGTSGTSTDTQYFGPGTRLTVL.

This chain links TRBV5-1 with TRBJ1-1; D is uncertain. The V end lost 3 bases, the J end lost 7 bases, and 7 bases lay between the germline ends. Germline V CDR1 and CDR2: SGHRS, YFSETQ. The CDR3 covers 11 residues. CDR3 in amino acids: CASSSKYEAFF. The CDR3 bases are TGCGCCAGCAGCTCTAAATATGAAGCTTTCTTT. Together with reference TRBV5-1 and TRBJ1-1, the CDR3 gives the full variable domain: KAGVTQTPRYLIKTRGQQVTLSCSPISGHRSVSWYQQTPGQGLQFLFEYFSETQRNKGNFPGRFSGRQFSNSRSEMNVSTLELGDSALYLCASSSKYEAFFGQGTRLTVV.

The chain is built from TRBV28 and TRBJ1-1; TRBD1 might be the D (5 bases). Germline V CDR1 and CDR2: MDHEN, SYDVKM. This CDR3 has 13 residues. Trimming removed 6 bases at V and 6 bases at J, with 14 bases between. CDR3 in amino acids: CASSVGTGAEAFF. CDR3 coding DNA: TGTGCCAGCAGCGTGGGGACCGGGGCTGAAGCTTTCTTT.

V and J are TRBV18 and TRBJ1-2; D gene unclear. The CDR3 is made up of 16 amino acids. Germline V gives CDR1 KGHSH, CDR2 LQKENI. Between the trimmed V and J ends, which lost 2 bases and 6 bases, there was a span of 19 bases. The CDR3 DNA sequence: TGTGCCAGCTCACCAAGTCTGAACCCGTATGGGAATGGCTACACCTTC. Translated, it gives CASSPSLNPYGNGYTF. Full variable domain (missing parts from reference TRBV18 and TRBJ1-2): NAGVMQNPRHLVRRRGQEARLRCSPMKGHSHVYWYRQLPEEGLKFMVYLQKENIIDESGMPKERFSAEFPKEGPSILRIQQVVRGDSAAYFCASSPSLNPYGNGYTFGSGTRLTVV.

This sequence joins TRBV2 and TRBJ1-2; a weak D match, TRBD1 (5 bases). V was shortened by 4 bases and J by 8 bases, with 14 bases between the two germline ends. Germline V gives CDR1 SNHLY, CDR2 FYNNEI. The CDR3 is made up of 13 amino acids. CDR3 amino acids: CASSGGQLWGYTF. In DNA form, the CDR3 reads TGTGCCAGCAGTGGGGGCCAGCTCTGGGGCTACACCTTC.

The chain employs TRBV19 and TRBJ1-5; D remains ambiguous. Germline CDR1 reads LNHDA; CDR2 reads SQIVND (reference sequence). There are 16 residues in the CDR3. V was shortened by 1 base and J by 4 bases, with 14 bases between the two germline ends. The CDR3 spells CASSIVGQAGNQPQHF. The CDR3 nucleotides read TGTGCCAGTAGTATAGTCGGGCAGGCAGGAAATCAGCCCCAGCATTTT.

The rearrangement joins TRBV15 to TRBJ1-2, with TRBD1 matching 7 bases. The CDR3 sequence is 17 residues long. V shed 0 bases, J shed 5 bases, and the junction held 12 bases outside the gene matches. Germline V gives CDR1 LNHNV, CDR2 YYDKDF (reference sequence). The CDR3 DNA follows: TGTGCCACCAGCAGAGAAGGGGTATCCGGGACAGCTTATGGCTACACCTTC. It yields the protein CATSREGVSGTAYGYTF.

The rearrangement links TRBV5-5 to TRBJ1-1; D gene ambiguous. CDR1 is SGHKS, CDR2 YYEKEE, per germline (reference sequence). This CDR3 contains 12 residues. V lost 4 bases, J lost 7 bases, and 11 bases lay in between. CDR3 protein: CASSPRTREAFF. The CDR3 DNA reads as TGTGCCAGCAGCCCGCGGACCCGTGAAGCTTTCTTT.

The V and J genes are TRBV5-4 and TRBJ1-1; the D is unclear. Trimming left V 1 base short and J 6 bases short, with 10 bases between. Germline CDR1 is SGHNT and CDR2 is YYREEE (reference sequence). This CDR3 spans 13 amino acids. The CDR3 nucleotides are TGTGCCAGCAGCTTGAACATAAAATCTGAAGCTTTCTTT. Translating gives CASSLNIKSEAFF.

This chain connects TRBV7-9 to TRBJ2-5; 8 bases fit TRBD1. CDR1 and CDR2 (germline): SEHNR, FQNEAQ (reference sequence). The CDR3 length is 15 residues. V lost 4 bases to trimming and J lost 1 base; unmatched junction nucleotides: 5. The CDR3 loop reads CASSSSTGGQETQYF. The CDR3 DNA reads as TGTGCCAGCAGCTCTTCTACAGGGGGCCAAGAGACCCAGTACTTC.

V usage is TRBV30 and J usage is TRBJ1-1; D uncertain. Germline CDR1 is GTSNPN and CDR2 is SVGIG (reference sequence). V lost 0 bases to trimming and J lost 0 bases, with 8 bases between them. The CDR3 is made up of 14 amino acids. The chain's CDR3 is CAWSVNYMNTEAFF. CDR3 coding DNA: TGTGCCTGGAGTGTGAACTACATGAACACTGAAGCTTTCTTT.

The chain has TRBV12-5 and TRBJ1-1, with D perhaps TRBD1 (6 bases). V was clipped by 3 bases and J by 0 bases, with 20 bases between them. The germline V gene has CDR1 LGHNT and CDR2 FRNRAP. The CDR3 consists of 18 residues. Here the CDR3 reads CASGFIREITGLNTEAFF. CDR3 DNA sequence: TGTGCTAGTGGTTTTATTCGCGAAATCACAGGGTTGAACACTGAAGCTTTCTTT.

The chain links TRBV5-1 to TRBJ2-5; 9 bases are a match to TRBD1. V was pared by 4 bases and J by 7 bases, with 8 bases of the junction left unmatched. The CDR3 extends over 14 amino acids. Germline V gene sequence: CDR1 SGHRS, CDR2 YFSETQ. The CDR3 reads CASSLTGGEVTQYF. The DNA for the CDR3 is TGCGCCAGCAGCCTGACAGGGGGTGAAGTGACCCAGTACTTC.

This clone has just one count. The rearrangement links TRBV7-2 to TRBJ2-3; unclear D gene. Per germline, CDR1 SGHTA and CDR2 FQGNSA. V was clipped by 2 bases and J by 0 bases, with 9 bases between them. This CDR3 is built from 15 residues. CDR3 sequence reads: CASSLSGTSTDTQYF. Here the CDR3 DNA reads TGTGCCAGCAGCTTATCTGGTACTAGCACAGATACGCAGTATTTT.

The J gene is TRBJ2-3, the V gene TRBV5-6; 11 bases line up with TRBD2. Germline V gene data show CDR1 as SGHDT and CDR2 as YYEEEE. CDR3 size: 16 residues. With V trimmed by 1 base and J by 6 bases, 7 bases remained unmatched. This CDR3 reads CASSLTSGSKTDTQYF. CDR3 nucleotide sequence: TGTGCCAGCAGCTTGACTAGCGGGAGTAAGACGGATACGCAGTATTTT.

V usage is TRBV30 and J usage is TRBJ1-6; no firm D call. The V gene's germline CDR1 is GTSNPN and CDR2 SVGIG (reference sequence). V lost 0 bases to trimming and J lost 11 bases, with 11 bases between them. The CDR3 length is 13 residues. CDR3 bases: TGTGCCTGGAGTGTCCCCCCGGCGGCACCCCTCCACTTT. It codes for CAWSVPPAAPLHF.

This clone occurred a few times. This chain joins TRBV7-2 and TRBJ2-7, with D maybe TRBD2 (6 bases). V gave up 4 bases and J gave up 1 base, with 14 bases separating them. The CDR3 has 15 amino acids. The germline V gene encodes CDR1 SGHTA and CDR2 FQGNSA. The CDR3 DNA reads TGTGCCAGCAGCTCAGATCGGGGGAGGTCCTACGAGCAGTACTTC. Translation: CASSSDRGRSYEQYF.

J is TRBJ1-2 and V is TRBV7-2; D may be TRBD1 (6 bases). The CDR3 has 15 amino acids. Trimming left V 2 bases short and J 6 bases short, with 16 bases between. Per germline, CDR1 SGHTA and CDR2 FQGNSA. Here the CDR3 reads CASSLLWRGRDGYTF. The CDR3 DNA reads TGTGCCAGCAGCTTATTGTGGAGGGGGAGGGATGGCTACACCTTC.

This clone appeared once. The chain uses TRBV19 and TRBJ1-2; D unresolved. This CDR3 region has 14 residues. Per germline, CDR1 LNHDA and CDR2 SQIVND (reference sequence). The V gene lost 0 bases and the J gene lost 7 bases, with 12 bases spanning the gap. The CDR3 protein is CASSIDGDLGGYTF. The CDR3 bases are TGTGCCAGTAGTATAGATGGGGATTTGGGTGGCTACACCTTC.

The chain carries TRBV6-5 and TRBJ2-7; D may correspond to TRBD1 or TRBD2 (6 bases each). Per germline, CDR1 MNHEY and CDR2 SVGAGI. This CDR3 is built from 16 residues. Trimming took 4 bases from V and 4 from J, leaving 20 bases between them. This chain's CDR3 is CASSSESVGAGYEQYF. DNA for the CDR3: TGTGCCAGCAGTTCGGAATCCGTGGGGGCGGGGTACGAGCAGTACTTC.

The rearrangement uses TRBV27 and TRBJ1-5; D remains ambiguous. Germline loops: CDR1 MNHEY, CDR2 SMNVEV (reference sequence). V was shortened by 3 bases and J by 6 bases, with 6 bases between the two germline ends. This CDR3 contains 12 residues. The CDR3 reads CASSFRGQPQHF. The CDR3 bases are TGTGCCAGCAGTTTTAGAGGTCAGCCCCAGCATTTT.

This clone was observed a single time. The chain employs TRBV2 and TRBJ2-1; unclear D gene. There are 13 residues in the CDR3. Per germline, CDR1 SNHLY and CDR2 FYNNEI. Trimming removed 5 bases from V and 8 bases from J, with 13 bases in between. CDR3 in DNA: TGTGCCAGCAGTCCTAGACCCGTGGATGAGCAGTTCTTC. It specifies CASSPRPVDEQFF.

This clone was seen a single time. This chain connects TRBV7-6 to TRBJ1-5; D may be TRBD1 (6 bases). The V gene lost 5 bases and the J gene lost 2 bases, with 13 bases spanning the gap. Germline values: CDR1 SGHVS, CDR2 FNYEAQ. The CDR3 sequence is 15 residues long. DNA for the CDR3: TGTGCCAGCAGCACTACAGGGATGGGCAATCAGCCCCAGCATTTT. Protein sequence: CASSTTGMGNQPQHF. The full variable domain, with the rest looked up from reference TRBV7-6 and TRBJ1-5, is GAGVSQSPRYKVTKRGQDVALRCDPISGHVSLYWYRQALGQGPEFLTYFNYEAQQDKSGLPNDRFSAERPEGSISTLTIQRTEQRDSAMYRCASSTTGMGNQPQHFGDGTRLSIL.

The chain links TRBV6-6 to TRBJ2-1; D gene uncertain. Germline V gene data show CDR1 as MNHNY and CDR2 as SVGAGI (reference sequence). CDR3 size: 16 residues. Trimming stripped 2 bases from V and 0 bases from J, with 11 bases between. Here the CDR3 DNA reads TGTGCCAGCAGTTACCTTACACCGAGCTCCTACAATGAGCAGTTCTTC. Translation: CASSYLTPSSYNEQFF.